Given below is one T cell receptor beta chain in context. Mixed chimerism was transient after nonmyeloablative marrow transplants from related graft donors. Germline values: CDR1 ENHRY, CDR2 SYGVKD. Germline trimming cut 5 bases from V and 0 bases from J; bases unmatched to any gene: 5. The CDR3 spans 15 residues. This entry comes from a study of Tregs in tolerant kidney transplant recipients. This table comes from immunoSEQ multiplex PCR, and its TCRdb copy is limited to in-frame clones, with some not included. The sample includes approximately 90,000 clones, roughly 93% of them seen just once. The sequence was obtained from a human patient who received a combined kidney and bone marrow transplant. Some of the T cells might come from the graft donor. The chain has TRBV10-3 and TRBJ2-7; TRBD2 matches at 9 bases. The source material was CD4+ T cells from blood (PBMCs), sampled 12 months after the transplant. This chain's CDR3 is CAISRLADSSYEQYF. The CDR3 coding sequence is TGTGCCATCAGTCGACTAGCGGATAGCTCCTACGAGCAGTACTTC.